This TCR beta chain was sequenced for a study of T-cell memory formation after mild COVID-19. It was 5'RACE with constant-segment primers that produced the TCR alpha and TCR beta cDNA libraries, which carried sample barcodes and UMIs. TCRdb reprocessed the 5' RACE reads via MiXCR and lists one record per CDR3 protein. Counted here are some 600,000 distinct CDR3 sequences, around a sixth occurring once; the ten biggest clones make up approximately 8.1%. This clonotype is a singleton in its sample. Its matching antigen is unknown. Study-wide results and limits: Pre-infection memory already had some responding clones, implying cross-reactive memory joined.

The sequenced sample was PBMCs or a T cell subset sorted from them (not recorded which). This receptor was taken from an adult woman who had mild COVID-19 (a few samples of this study predate the infection). Cell type and time point are not known.

Written as DNA, the CDR3 is TGTGCCAGCAGTAAACGTGAGGGCTCCTACAATGAGCAGTTCTTC. Its translation: CASSKREGSYNEQFF. The chain is built from TRBV7-7 and TRBJ2-1; D might be TRBD2 (5 bases). Trimming removed 6 bases at V and 0 bases at J, with 12 bases between. This CDR3 comprises 15 residues. In germline, CDR1 is SSHAT, CDR2 FNYEAQ (reference sequence).